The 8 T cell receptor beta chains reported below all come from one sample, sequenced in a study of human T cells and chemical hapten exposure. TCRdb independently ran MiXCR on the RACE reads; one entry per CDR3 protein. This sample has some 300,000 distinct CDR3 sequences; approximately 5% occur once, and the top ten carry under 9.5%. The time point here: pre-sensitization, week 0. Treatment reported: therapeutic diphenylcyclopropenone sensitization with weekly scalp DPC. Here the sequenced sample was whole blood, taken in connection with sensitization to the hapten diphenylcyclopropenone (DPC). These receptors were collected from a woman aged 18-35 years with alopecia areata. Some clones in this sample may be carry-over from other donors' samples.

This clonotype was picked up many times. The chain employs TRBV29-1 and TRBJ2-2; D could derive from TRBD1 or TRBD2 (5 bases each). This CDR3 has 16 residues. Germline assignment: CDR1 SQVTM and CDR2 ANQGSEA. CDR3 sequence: CTTRDPPGVFSGELFF. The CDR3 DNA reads TGCACCACACGGGACCCTCCTGGAGTTTTTTCCGGGGAGCTGTTTTTT.

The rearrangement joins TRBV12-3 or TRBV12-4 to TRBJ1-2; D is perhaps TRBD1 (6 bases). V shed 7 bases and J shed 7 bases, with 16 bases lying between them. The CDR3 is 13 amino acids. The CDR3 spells CASTQGQYFGYTF. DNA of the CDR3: TGTGCCAGCACCCAGGGGCAATACTTTGGCTACACCTTC.

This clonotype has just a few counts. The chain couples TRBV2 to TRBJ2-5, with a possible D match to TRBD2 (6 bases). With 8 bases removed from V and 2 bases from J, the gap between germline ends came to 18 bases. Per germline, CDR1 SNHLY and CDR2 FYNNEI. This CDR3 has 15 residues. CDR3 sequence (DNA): TGTGCCAGCGCCACGACTAGAGGAGGGCAAGAGACCCAGTACTTC. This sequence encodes CASATTRGGQETQYF.

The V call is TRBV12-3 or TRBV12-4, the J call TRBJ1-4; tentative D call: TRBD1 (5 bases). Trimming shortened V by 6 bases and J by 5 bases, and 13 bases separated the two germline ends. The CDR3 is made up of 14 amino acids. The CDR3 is CASSWDGTNEKLFF. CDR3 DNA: TGTGCCAGCAGCTGGGACGGAACCAATGAAAAACTGTTTTTT.

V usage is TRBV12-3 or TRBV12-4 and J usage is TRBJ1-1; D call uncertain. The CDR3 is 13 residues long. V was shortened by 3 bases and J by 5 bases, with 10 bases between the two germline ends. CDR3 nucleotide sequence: TGTGCCAGCAGTTTCCCAGGCAATACTGAAGCTTTCTTT. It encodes CASSFPGNTEAFF.

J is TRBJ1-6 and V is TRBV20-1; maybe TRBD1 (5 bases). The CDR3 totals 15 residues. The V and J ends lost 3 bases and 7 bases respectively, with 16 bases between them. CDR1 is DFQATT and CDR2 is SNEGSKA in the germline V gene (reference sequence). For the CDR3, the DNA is TGCAGTGCTAGGCGGGACTCTCAATGGAATTCACCCCTCCACTTT. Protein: CSARRDSQWNSPLHF.

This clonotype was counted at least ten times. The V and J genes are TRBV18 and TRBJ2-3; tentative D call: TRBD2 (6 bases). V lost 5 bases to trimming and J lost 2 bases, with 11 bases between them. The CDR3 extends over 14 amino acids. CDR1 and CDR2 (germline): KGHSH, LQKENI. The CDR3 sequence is CASSGGIITDTQYF. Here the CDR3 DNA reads TGTGCCAGCTCAGGCGGGATTATCACAGATACGCAGTATTTT.

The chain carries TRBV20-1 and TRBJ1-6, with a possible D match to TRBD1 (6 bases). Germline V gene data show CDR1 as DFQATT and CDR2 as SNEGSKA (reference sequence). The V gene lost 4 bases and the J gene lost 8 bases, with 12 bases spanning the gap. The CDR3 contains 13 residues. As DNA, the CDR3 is TGCAGTGCTAACGACAGGTTTGATTCACCCCTCCACTTT. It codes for CSANDRFDSPLHF.